The next 29 T cell receptor beta chains were all read from a single sample in a study of cytomegalovirus exposure and HLA in healthy donors (dated by TCRdb to 2017 to 2019). Receptors were amplified or captured by the immunoSEQ multiplex PCR assay. For the multiplex PCR, a mixture combining 60 forward primers for TCR Vbeta segments and 13 reverse primers for TCR Jbeta segments was used. This immuneACCESS table, as held by TCRdb, lists in-frame sequences with V and J called but not all clones. Of the missing ones, under half trace to an unresolved V gene in checked studies; the others have no known cause. The table held for this sample gives 100,000 to 150,000 clones. Over 1.5% of the sample rests with the top ten. What was sequenced was PBMCs. The source is a woman in her forties in good health and CMV-seropositive.

The chain joins TRBV19 to TRBJ2-1; the match to TRBD2 covers 10 bases. This CDR3 has 20 amino acids. V trimming: 3 bases; J trimming: 5 bases; junction bases outside the gene matches: 19. Per germline, CDR1 LNHDA and CDR2 SQIVND (reference sequence). The CDR3 nucleotides read TGTGCCAGTAGTATCAGAGGGGATACGCCTAGCGGGAGACTCAACAATGAGCAGTTCTTC. Its protein is CASSIRGDTPSGRLNNEQFF.

The chain links TRBV7-8 to TRBJ2-2, with 10 nucleotides matching TRBD1. Germline trimming cut 5 bases from V and 8 bases from J; bases unmatched to any gene: 11. This CDR3 comprises 16 residues. Germline loops: CDR1 SGHVS, CDR2 FQNEAQ. The CDR3 DNA sequence: TGTGCCAGCAGCCTCCCGACAGGGGGCTTTTCGGGGGAGCTGTTTTTT. As protein: CASSLPTGGFSGELFF.

V is TRBV19 and J is TRBJ1-1; D may be TRBD1 (5 bases). The CDR3 has 13 amino acids. Germline CDR1 reads LNHDA; CDR2 reads SQIVND (reference sequence). With 4 bases removed from V and 4 bases from J, the gap between germline ends came to 10 bases. The CDR3 region is CASSSGGTTEAFF. The CDR3 nucleotides are TGTGCCAGTAGTAGCGGAGGGACCACTGAAGCTTTCTTT.

This chain uses TRBV5-4 with TRBJ1-1; 9 bases agree with TRBD1. Unmatched junction bases numbered 8, after V lost 4 bases and J lost 10 bases. CDR3 length equals 13 residues. Germline-derived CDR1 and CDR2 are SGHNT and YYREEE (reference sequence). DNA of the CDR3: TGTGCCAGCAGCCAATATGACAGGGGGGGAGCTTTCTTT. Its protein product is CASSQYDRGGAFF. The whole variable domain, remainder taken from reference TRBV5-4 and TRBJ1-1, is ETGVTQSPTHLIKTRGQQVTLRCSSQSGHNTVSWYQQALGQGPQFIFQYYREEENGRGNFPPRFSGLQFPNYSSELNVNALELDDSALYLCASSQYDRGGAFFGQGTRLTVV.

The chain couples TRBV2 to TRBJ1-2; 9 positions match TRBD1. The germline V gene has CDR1 SNHLY and CDR2 FYNNEI. J lost 5 bases, V lost 6 bases, and 10 bases had no gene match. The CDR3 contains 15 residues. The CDR3 reads CASRITGGAWYGYTF. The DNA of the CDR3 is TGTGCCAGCAGAATTACAGGGGGCGCATGGTATGGCTACACCTTC. The entire variable domain, with the rest obtained from reference TRBV2 and TRBJ1-2, is as follows: EPEVTQTPSHQVTQMGQEVILRCVPISNHLYFYWYRQILGQKVEFLVSFYNNEISEKSEIFDDQFSVERPDGSNFTLKIRSTKLEDSAMYFCASRITGGAWYGYTFGSGTRLTVV.

The chain combines TRBV7-2 with TRBJ2-1; D perhaps matches TRBD2 (5 bases). This CDR3 has 18 amino acids. Germline V gene sequence: CDR1 SGHTA, CDR2 FQGNSA. V lost 2 bases, J lost 0 bases, and 17 bases lay in between. CDR3 region: CASSLLPPRGISYNEQFF. The CDR3 DNA is TGTGCCAGCAGCTTACTACCGCCCCGGGGTATCTCCTACAATGAGCAGTTCTTC.

The chain employs TRBV11-3 and TRBJ2-2, with TRBD2 identical over 10 bases. CDR3 length equals 15 residues. The trim removed 4 bases at V and 9 bases at J, leaving 8 bases unmatched. CDR1 is SGHNT, CDR2 YENEEA, per germline. CDR3: CASSCQREGLRELFF. CDR3 in DNA: TGTGCCAGCAGCTGCCAGCGGGAGGGCCTCCGGGAGCTGTTTTTT.

The chain has TRBV10-3 and TRBJ1-2, with D unresolved. The CDR3 spans 13 residues. Trimming pared 10 bases from V and 4 bases from J, leaving 16 bases between. Germline V gene data show CDR1 as ENHRY and CDR2 as SYGVKD. The CDR3 DNA reads as TGTGCCAGCTTCGGAGCGACGTCCTATGGCTACACCTTC. Its protein product is CASFGATSYGYTF.

This sequence joins TRBV4-3 and TRBJ2-5, with 12 bases matching TRBD2. Germline CDR1 LGHNA, CDR2 YSLEER. V trimming: 0 bases; J trimming: 4 bases; junction bases outside the gene matches: 3. The CDR3 runs to 16 residues. The CDR3 bases are TGCGCCAGCAGCCAAGAGACTAGCGGGAGAGGAGAGACCCAGTACTTC. The encoded protein is CASSQETSGRGETQYF.

On this clone itself: At one boundary the junction diverges from the germline segment, which might be a read error. The genes are TRBV5-1 and TRBJ1-4, with 8 bases identical to TRBD1. This CDR3 is built from 16 residues. The germline CDR1 and CDR2 sequences are SGHRS and YFSETQ. This chain's CDR3 is CAGSLAGGLTNEKLFF. The CDR3 DNA reads TGCGCCGGCAGCTTGGCAGGGGGCCTGACTAATGAAAAACTGTTTTTT.

The chain combines TRBV5-4 with TRBJ2-7; 8 bases align to TRBD1. The germline gives CDR1 SGHNT, CDR2 YYREEE (reference sequence). The CDR3 contains 14 residues. The V gene end was trimmed by 4 bases and the J gene end by 2 bases; junction bases not matched to a gene: 5. CDR3 in DNA: TGTGCCAGCAGCGGGGGACAGGACCCCTACGAGCAGTACTTC. Protein: CASSGGQDPYEQYF.

J is TRBJ2-7 and V is TRBV6-6; no firm D call. The CDR3 is 14 amino acids. V was cut by 5 bases and J by 1 base, with 12 bases left in between. Germline CDR1 MNHNY, CDR2 SVGAGI (reference sequence). CDR3 in DNA: TGTGCCAGCAGTCCCCCCAGTGGTTCCTACGAGCAGTACTTC. Protein: CASSPPSGSYEQYF.

V is TRBV7-3 and J is TRBJ2-2, with TRBD2 matching 13 bases. The length of the CDR3 is 16 residues. Germline lookup yields CDR1 SGHTA and CDR2 FQGTGA. V gave up 5 bases and J gave up 4 bases; unmatched junction bases: 4. CDR3 loop: CASSPGLAGATGELFF. CDR3 DNA: TGTGCCAGCAGCCCCGGACTAGCGGGGGCCACCGGGGAGCTGTTTTTT.

The chain links TRBV10-3 to TRBJ2-1, with D maybe TRBD2 (5 bases). The CDR3 is made up of 15 amino acids. Germline V gene lookup returns CDR1 ENHRY and CDR2 SYGVKD. V lost 4 bases and J lost 5, with 15 bases in between. The CDR3 region is CAISGIASRHNEQFF. The CDR3 bases are TGTGCCATCAGTGGTATAGCTAGCAGACACAATGAGCAGTTCTTC.

V gene TRBV7-3 combines with J gene TRBJ2-1, with D possibly TRBD2 on 5 matching bases. This CDR3 contains 17 residues. Germline lookup yields CDR1 SGHTA and CDR2 FQGTGA. Trimming removed 3 bases from V and 0 bases from J, with 15 bases in between. In nucleotides, the CDR3 is TGTGCCAGCAGCTTGTATTCCCCAGCGGTCTCCTACAATGAGCAGTTCTTC. Protein: CASSLYSPAVSYNEQFF. Filled out from reference TRBV7-3 and TRBJ2-1, the complete variable domain reads GAGVSQTPSNKVTEKGKYVELRCDPISGHTALYWYRQSLGQGPEFLIYFQGTGAADDSGLPNDRFFAVRPEGSVSTLKIQRTERGDSAVYLCASSLYSPAVSYNEQFFGPGTRLTVL.

The J gene is TRBJ2-1, the V gene TRBV11-2; the match to TRBD1 covers 9 bases. V dropped 4 bases and J dropped 4; count of bases not matched to a gene: 11. Germline assignment: CDR1 SGHAT and CDR2 FQNNGV. This CDR3 comprises 17 residues. The CDR3 DNA sequence: TGTGCCAGCAGCTCGACCTCAGGGACAGGGAGATACAATGAGCAGTTCTTC. This codes for CASSSTSGTGRYNEQFF. Full variable domain (rest looked up from reference TRBV11-2 and TRBJ2-1): EAGVAQSPRYKIIEKRQSVAFWCNPISGHATLYWYQQILGQGPKLLIQFQNNGVVDDSQLPKDRFSAERLKGVDSTLKIQPAKLEDSAVYLCASSSTSGTGRYNEQFFGPGTRLTVL.

This chain links TRBV7-2 with TRBJ2-7; 7 bases map to TRBD2. Germline-derived CDR1 and CDR2 are SGHTA and FQGNSA. Germline trimming cut 5 bases from V and 2 bases from J; bases unmatched to any gene: 6. The CDR3 is 14 amino acids. In DNA, the CDR3 is TGTGCCAGCAGCCTGCGAGCGGGACCCTACGAGCAGTACTTC. Its translation is CASSLRAGPYEQYF. Drawing the rest from reference TRBV7-2 and TRBJ2-7, the complete variable domain is GAGVSQSPSNKVTEKGKDVELRCDPISGHTALYWYRQSLGQGLEFLIYFQGNSAPDKSGLPSDRFSAERTGGSVSTLTIQRTQQEDSAVYLCASSLRAGPYEQYFGPGTRLTVT.

The chain combines TRBV28 with TRBJ2-2; TRBD1 matches 7 bases. V gave up 6 bases and J gave up 2 bases; unmatched junction bases: 6. The CDR3 loop spans 15 amino acids. Germline CDR1 MDHEN, CDR2 SYDVKM. In DNA form, the CDR3 reads TGTGCCAGCAGCCCGGGACAGATAAACACCGGGGAGCTGTTTTTT. Translating it yields CASSPGQINTGELFF.

This sequence joins TRBV29-1 and TRBJ2-7, with a weak D call TRBD1 (5 bases). The V gene lost 4 bases and the J gene lost 5 bases, with 18 bases spanning the gap. Germline V gene data show CDR1 as SQVTM and CDR2 as ANQGSEA. The CDR3 has 14 residues. CDR3: CSVVRQGVTHEQYF. CDR3 sequence (DNA): TGCAGCGTTGTTCGCCAGGGCGTAACCCACGAGCAGTACTTC.

The gene calls are TRBV7-9 and TRBJ2-2, with 9 bases aligning to TRBD2. The length of the CDR3 is 18 residues. J gave up 1 base and V 2 bases, and 8 bases lay outside the gene matches. The V gene's germline CDR1 is SEHNR and CDR2 FQNEAQ (reference sequence). The CDR3 nucleotides read TGTGCCAGCAGCTTACGCAGCGGGAGGCGGTTGAACACCGGGGAGCTGTTTTTT. Its translation is CASSLRSGRRLNTGELFF. Supplemented by reference TRBV7-9 and TRBJ2-2, the full variable domain reads DTGVSQNPRHKITKRGQNVTFRCDPISEHNRLYWYRQTLGQGPEFLTYFQNEAQLEKSRLLSDRFSAERPKGSFSTLEIQRTEQGDSAMYLCASSLRSGRRLNTGELFFGEGSRLTVL.

The CDR3 spells CASSLVKGVETQYF. The CDR3 DNA sequence: TGTGCCAGCAGCTTAGTAAAAGGGGTGGAGACCCAGTACTTC. This chain links TRBV7-7 with TRBJ2-5; tentative D call: TRBD1 (5 bases). Germline assignment: CDR1 SSHAT and CDR2 FNYEAQ (reference sequence). With 1 base removed from V and 5 bases from J, the gap between germline ends came to 11 bases. This CDR3 has 14 residues. Drawing the rest from reference TRBV7-7 and TRBJ2-5, the complete variable domain is GAGVSQSPRYKVTKRGQDVTLRCDPISSHATLYWYQQALGQGPEFLTYFNYEAQPDKSGLPSDRFSAERPEGSISTLTIQRTEQRDSAMYRCASSLVKGVETQYFGPGTRLLVL.

The chain links TRBV4-1 to TRBJ2-2; D is uncertain. Deletions cut 8 bases from V and 6 bases from J, with 7 bases between. The CDR3 length is 11 residues. CDR1 MGHRA and CDR2 YSYEKL come from the germline V gene. CDR3 sequence: CASGPPGELFF. DNA of the CDR3: TGCGCCAGCGGGCCGCCCGGGGAGCTGTTTTTT.

J is TRBJ2-1 and V is TRBV25-1; 7 positions match TRBD2. The CDR3 length is 14 residues. The germline CDR1 and CDR2 sequences are MGHDK and SYGVNS. V lost 1 base to trimming and J lost 7 bases; unmatched junction nucleotides: 4. The CDR3 loop is CASSESGRLNEQFF. In DNA, the CDR3 is TGTGCCAGCAGTGAATCCGGGAGGCTGAATGAGCAGTTCTTC.

CDR3 loop: CASSLKGAGTGDIQYF. CDR3 nucleotides: TGTGCCAGCAGCTTAAAAGGGGCAGGGACGGGGGACATTCAGTACTTC. V gene TRBV5-6 combines with J gene TRBJ2-4; D perhaps matches TRBD2 (6 bases). The germline CDR1 and CDR2 sequences are SGHDT and YYEEEE. The V gene lost 2 bases and the J gene lost 8 bases, with 20 bases spanning the gap. The CDR3 runs to 16 residues.

The rearrangement joins TRBV7-2 to TRBJ2-7; tentatively, D is TRBD1 (5 bases). CDR3 length: 12 amino acids. The germline V gene encodes CDR1 SGHTA and CDR2 FQGNSA. V was shortened by 5 bases and J by 1 base, with 6 bases between the two germline ends. In DNA, the CDR3 is TGTGCCAGCAGCCCAGGGTCCTACGAGCAGTACTTC. As protein: CASSPGSYEQYF. Full variable domain (rest looked up from reference TRBV7-2 and TRBJ2-7): GAGVSQSPSNKVTEKGKDVELRCDPISGHTALYWYRQSLGQGLEFLIYFQGNSAPDKSGLPSDRFSAERTGGSVSTLTIQRTQQEDSAVYLCASSPGSYEQYFGPGTRLTVT.

V and J are TRBV7-9 and TRBJ1-1; D is unclear. Trimming left V 1 base short and J 2 bases short, with 11 bases between. This CDR3 spans 15 amino acids. Germline CDR1 SEHNR, CDR2 FQNEAQ (reference sequence). CDR3 sequence reads: CASSLGGQYNTEAFF. The DNA of the CDR3 is TGTGCCAGCAGCTTAGGTGGCCAATACAACACTGAAGCTTTCTTT.

The V call is TRBV7-3, the J call TRBJ2-5; 7 bases align to TRBD2. With V trimmed by 0 bases and J by 4 bases, 2 bases remained unmatched. The CDR3 sequence is 14 residues long. Per germline, CDR1 SGHTA and CDR2 FQGTGA. This chain's CDR3 is CASSLTGGGETQYF. CDR3 DNA sequence: TGTGCCAGCAGCTTAACGGGGGGGGGAGAGACCCAGTACTTC. Using reference TRBV7-3 and TRBJ2-5 for the parts outside the CDR3, the full variable domain is GAGVSQTPSNKVTEKGKYVELRCDPISGHTALYWYRQSLGQGPEFLIYFQGTGAADDSGLPNDRFFAVRPEGSVSTLKIQRTERGDSAVYLCASSLTGGGETQYFGPGTRLLVL.

The chain carries TRBV5-8 and TRBJ1-5; D is perhaps TRBD1 (6 bases). The CDR3 has 14 residues. Trimming removed 4 bases from V and 5 bases from J, with 13 bases in between. The germline CDR1 and CDR2 sequences are SGHTS and YDEGEE. For the CDR3, the DNA is TGTGCCAGCAGCAATGGGGACATACATCAGCCCCAGCATTTT. Amino acid sequence: CASSNGDIHQPQHF.

The chain has TRBV7-3 and TRBJ2-1; D is uncertain. The length of the CDR3 is 15 residues. The V and J ends lost 1 base and 6 bases respectively, with 13 bases between them. CDR1 is SGHTA and CDR2 is FQGTGA in the germline V gene. As DNA, the CDR3 is TGTGCCAGCAGCTTAAAACTCCTAGGTGCCAATGAGCAGTTCTTC. This sequence encodes CASSLKLLGANEQFF.